This T cell receptor beta chain originates from a study of T cell responses to AZD1222 COVID-19 vaccine. Measured with immunoSEQ multiplex PCR; TCRdb has only the in-frame clones, and not every one. The repertoire consists of some 95,000 clones, with 88% occurring once and the leading ten covering around 10%. CDR3 length: 19 amino acids. CDR1 and CDR2 (germline): PRHDT, FYEKMQ (reference sequence). V was pared by 2 bases and J by 0 bases, with 21 bases between. The sequence was obtained from an adult who received the AZD1222 COVID-19 vaccine. This sequence joins TRBV13 and TRBJ2-3; D may be TRBD1 (5 bases). Source: peripheral blood, taken 28 days after the second AZD1222 dose. CDR3 DNA sequence: TGTGCCAGCAGCTTATTTGAAACAGGCCTAGAAATTAGCACAGATACGCAGTATTTT. Translated, it gives CASSLFETGLEISTDTQYF.